This TCR beta chain was captured by sequencing in a study of blood T cell repertoires in COVID-19. Study details: Both acute and convalescent COVID-19 samples were obtained from the United States, Italy and Spain. Nucleic acid was either cDNA or gDNA, and it came from T cells, B-cell-depleted T cells, or PBMCs.

The CDR3 consists of 13 residues. With 7 bases clipped from V and 1 base from J, the junction kept 3 bases outside the gene matches. Germline CDR1 and CDR2: WNHNN and SYGVQD (reference sequence). Per the original methods: Reference gene primer amplification gave estimated nucleated cell counts. Using immunoSEQ multiplex PCR, the repertoire was profiled, and TCRdb retains in-frame clones only, with some absent. The DNA was the basis for D and trimming; V, J and clone size are from that table. The sample comprises roughly 250,000 clones, approximately 84% of which are singletons, and about 4% rests with the top ten.

The source is a man aged 45-60 years with acute or convalescent COVID-19. The sample was peripheral blood. This sequence joins TRBV10-1 and TRBJ1-1; TRBD1 matches 7 bases. The CDR3 loop is CASTGQANTEAFF. In nucleotides, the CDR3 is TGCGCCAGCACCGGACAGGCGAACACTGAAGCTTTCTTT.